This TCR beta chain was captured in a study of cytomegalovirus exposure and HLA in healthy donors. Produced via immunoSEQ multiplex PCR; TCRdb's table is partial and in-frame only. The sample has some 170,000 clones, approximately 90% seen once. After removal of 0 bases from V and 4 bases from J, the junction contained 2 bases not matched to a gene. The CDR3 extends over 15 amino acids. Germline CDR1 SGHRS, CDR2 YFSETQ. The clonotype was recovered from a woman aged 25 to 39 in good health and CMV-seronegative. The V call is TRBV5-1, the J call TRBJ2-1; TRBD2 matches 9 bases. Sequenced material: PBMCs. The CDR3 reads CASSLEAGGYNEQFF. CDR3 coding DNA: TGCGCCAGCAGCTTGGAAGCGGGGGGATACAATGAGCAGTTCTTC. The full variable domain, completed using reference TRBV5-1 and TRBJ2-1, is KAGVTQTPRYLIKTRGQQVTLSCSPISGHRSVSWYQQTPGQGLQFLFEYFSETQRNKGNFPGRFSGRQFSNSRSEMNVSTLELGDSALYLCASSLEAGGYNEQFFGPGTRLTVL.